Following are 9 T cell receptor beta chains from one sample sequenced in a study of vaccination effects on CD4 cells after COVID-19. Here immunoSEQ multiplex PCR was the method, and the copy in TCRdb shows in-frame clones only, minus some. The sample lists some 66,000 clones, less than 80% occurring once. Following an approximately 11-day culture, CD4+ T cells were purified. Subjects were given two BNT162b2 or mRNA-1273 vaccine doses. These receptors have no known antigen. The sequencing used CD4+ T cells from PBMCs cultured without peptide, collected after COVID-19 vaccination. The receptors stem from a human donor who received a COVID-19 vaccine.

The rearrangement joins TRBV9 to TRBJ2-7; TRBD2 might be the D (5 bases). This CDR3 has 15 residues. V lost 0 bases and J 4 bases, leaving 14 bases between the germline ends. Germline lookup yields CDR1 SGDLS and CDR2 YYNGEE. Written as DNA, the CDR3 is TGTGCCAGCAGCGTAGTCGGGGTTCTAAGGTACGAGCAGTACGTC. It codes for CASSVVGVLRYEQYV.

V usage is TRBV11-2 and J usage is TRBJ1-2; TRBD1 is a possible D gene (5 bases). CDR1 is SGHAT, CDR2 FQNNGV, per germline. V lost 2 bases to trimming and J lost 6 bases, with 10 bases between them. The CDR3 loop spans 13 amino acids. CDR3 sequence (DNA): TGTGCCAGCAGCTTAATGGGGGGAAATGGCTACACCTTC. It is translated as CASSLMGGNGYTF.

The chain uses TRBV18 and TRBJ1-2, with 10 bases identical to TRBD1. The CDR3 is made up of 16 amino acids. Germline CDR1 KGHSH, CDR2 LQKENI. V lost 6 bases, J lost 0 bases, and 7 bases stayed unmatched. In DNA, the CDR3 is TGTGCCAGCTCTCTGGGACAGGGGAAAGCTAACTATGGCTACACCTTC. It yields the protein CASSLGQGKANYGYTF. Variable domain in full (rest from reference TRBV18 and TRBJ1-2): NAGVMQNPRHLVRRRGQEARLRCSPMKGHSHVYWYRQLPEEGLKFMVYLQKENIIDESGMPKERFSAEFPKEGPSILRIQQVVRGDSAAYFCASSLGQGKANYGYTFGSGTRLTVV.

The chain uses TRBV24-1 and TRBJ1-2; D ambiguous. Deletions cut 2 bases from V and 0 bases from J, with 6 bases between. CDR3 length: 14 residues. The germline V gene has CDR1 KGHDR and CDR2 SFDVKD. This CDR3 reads CATSDSYTNYGYTF. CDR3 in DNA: TGTGCCACCAGTGATTCTTACACTAACTATGGCTACACCTTC.

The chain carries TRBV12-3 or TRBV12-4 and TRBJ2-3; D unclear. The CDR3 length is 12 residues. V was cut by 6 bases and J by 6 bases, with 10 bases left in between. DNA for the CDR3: TGTGCCAGCAGGGCAGGTGGGGATACGCAGTATTTT. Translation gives CASRAGGDTQYF.

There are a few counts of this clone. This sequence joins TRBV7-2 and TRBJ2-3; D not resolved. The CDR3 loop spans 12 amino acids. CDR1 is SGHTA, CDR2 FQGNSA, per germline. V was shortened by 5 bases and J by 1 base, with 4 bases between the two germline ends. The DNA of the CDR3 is TGTGCCAGCAGCACTCGCACAGATACGCAGTATTTT. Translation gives CASSTRTDTQYF.

As DNA, the CDR3 is TGTGCCAGCAGCTTGTCACTAGCGGGGGGGGATACGCAGTATTTT. It translates to CASSLSLAGGDTQYF. The chain couples TRBV5-6 to TRBJ2-3, with 13 positions matching TRBD2. The CDR3 is made up of 15 amino acids. Germline CDR1 SGHDT, CDR2 YYEEEE. J was trimmed by 6 bases and V by 1 base; bases with no gene match: 2.

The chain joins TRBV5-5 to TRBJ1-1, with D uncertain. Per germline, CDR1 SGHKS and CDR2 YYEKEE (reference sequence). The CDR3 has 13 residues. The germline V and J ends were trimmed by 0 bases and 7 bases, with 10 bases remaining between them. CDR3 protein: CASSLGFVVEAFF. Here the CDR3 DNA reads TGTGCCAGCAGCTTGGGGTTCGTGGTTGAAGCTTTCTTT.

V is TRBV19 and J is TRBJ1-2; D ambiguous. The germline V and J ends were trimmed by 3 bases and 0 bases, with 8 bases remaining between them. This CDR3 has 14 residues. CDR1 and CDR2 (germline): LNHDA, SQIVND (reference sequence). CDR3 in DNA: TGTGCCAGTAGTATCGGCCAGGCTAACTATGGCTACACCTTC. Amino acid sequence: CASSIGQANYGYTF.